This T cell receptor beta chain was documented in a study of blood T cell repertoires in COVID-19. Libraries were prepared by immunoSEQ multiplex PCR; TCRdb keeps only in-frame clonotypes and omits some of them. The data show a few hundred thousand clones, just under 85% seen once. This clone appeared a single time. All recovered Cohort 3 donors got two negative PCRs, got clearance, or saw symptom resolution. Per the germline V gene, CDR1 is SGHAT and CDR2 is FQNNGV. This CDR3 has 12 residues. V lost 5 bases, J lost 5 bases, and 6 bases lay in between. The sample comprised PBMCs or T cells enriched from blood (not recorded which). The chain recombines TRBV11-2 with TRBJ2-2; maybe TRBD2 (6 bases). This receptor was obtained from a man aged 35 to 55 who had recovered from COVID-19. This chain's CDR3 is CASSRGTGELFF. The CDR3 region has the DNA TGTGCCAGCAGCCGGGGGACCGGGGAGCTGTTTTTT.